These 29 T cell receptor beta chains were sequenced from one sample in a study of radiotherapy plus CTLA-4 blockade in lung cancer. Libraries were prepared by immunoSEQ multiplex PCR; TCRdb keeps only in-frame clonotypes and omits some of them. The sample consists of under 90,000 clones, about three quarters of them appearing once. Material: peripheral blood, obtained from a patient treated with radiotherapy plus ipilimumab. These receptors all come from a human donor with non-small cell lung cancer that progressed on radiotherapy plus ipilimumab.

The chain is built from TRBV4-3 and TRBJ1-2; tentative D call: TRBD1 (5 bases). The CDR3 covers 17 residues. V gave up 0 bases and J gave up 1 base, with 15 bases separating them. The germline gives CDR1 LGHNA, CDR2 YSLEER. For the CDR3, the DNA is TGCGCCAGCAGCCAAGATTGGGTGAGGGGACGTAACTATGGCTACACCTTC. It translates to CASSQDWVRGRNYGYTF.

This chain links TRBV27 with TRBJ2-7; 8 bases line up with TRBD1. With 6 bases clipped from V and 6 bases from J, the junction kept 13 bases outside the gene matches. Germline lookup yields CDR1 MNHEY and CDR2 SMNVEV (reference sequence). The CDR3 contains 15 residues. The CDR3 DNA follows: TGTGCCAGCAGATTTTCCCGGACAGGGATGAGCGAGCAGTACTTC. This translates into CASRFSRTGMSEQYF.

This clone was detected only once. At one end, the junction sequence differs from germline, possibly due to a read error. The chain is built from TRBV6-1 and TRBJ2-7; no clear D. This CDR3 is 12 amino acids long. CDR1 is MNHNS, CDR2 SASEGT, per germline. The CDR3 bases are TGTGCCAGCACTGAAAGCTTCTACGAGCAGTACTTC. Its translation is CASTESFYEQYF.

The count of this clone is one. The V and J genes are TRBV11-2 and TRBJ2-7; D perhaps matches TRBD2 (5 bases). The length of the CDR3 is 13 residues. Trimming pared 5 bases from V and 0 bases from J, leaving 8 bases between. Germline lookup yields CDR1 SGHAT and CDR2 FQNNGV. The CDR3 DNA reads TGTGCCAGCAGCCTGGGGAGCTCCTACGAGCAGTACTTC. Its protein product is CASSLGSSYEQYF.

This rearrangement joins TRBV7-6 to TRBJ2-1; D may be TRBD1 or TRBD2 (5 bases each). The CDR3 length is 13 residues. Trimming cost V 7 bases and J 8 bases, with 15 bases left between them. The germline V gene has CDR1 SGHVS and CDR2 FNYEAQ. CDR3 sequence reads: CASTPRAGDEQFF. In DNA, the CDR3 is TGTGCCAGCACCCCCAGGGCCGGGGATGAGCAGTTCTTC. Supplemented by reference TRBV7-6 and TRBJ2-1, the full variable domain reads GAGVSQSPRYKVTKRGQDVALRCDPISGHVSLYWYRQALGQGPEFLTYFNYEAQQDKSGLPNDRFSAERPEGSISTLTIQRTEQRDSAMYRCASTPRAGDEQFFGPGTRLTVL.

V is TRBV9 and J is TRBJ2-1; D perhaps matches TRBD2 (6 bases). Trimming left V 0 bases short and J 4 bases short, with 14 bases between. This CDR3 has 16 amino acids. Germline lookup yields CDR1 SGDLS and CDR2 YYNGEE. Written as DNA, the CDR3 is TGTGCCAGCAGCGTAGTAACGGGACTCGCTTACAATGAGCAGTTCTTC. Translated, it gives CASSVVTGLAYNEQFF.

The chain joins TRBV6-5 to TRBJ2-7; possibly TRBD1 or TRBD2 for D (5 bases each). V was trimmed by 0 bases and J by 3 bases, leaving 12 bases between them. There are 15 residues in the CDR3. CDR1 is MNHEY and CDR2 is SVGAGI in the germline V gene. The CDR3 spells CASSYSGGTSYEQYF. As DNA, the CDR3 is TGTGCCAGCAGTTACTCTGGGGGTACGAGCTACGAGCAGTACTTC.

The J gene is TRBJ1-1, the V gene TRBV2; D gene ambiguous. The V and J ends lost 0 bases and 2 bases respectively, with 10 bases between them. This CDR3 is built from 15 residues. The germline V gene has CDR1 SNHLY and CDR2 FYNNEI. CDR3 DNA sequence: TGTGCCAGCAGTGAAGCGCTGTCAGGAAACACTGAAGCTTTCTTT. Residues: CASSEALSGNTEAFF.

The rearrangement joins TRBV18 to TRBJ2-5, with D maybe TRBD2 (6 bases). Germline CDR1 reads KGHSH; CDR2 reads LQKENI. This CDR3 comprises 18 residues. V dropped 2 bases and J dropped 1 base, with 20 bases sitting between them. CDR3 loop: CASSPFEWRGTTQETQYF. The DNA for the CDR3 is TGTGCCAGCTCACCATTTGAGTGGCGGGGAACGACCCAAGAGACCCAGTACTTC.

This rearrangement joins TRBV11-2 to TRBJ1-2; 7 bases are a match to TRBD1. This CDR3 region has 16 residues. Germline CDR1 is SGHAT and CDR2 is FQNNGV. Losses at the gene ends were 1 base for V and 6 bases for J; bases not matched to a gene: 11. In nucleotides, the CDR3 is TGTGCCAGCAGCTTAGGGTTAGCAGGGGGTGGAGATGGCTACACCTTC. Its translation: CASSLGLAGGGDGYTF.

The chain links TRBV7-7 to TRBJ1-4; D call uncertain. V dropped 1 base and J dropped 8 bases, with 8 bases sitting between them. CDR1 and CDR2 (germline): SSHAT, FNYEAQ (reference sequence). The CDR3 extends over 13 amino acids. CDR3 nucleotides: TGTGCCAGCAGCTTAGACATGGGGGAAAAACTGTTTTTT. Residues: CASSLDMGEKLFF. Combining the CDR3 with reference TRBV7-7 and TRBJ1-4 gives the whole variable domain GAGVSQSPRYKVTKRGQDVTLRCDPISSHATLYWYQQALGQGPEFLTYFNYEAQPDKSGLPSDRFSAERPEGSISTLTIQRTEQRDSAMYRCASSLDMGEKLFFGSGTQLSVL.

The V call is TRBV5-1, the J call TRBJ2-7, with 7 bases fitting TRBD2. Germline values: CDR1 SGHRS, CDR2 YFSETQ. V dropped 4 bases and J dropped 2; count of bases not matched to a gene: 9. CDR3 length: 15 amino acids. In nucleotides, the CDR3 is TGCGCCAGCAGCCCGGGGGAGGGAAGCACCTACGAGCAGTACTTC. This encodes CASSPGEGSTYEQYF. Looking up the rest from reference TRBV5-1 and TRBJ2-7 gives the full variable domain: KAGVTQTPRYLIKTRGQQVTLSCSPISGHRSVSWYQQTPGQGLQFLFEYFSETQRNKGNFPGRFSGRQFSNSRSEMNVSTLELGDSALYLCASSPGEGSTYEQYFGPGTRLTVT.

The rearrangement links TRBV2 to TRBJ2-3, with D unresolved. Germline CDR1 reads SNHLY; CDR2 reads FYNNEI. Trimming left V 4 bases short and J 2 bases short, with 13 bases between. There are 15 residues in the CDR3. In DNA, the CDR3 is TGTGCCAGCAGTGGTACGGCAACGAACACAGATACGCAGTATTTT. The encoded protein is CASSGTATNTDTQYF.

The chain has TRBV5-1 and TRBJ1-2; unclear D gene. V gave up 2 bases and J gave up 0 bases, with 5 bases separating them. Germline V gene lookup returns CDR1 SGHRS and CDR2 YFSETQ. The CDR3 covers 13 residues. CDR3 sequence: CASSFGANYGYTF. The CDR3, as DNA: TGCGCCAGCAGCTTCGGGGCTAACTATGGCTACACCTTC. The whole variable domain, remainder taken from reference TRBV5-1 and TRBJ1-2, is KAGVTQTPRYLIKTRGQQVTLSCSPISGHRSVSWYQQTPGQGLQFLFEYFSETQRNKGNFPGRFSGRQFSNSRSEMNVSTLELGDSALYLCASSFGANYGYTFGSGTRLTVV.

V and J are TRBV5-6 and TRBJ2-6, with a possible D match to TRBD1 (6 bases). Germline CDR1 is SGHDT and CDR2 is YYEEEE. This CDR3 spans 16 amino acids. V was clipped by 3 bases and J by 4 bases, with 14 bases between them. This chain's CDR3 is CASSSLNRAGANVLTF. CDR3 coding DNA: TGTGCCAGCAGCTCTTTAAACAGGGCCGGGGCCAACGTCCTGACTTTC.

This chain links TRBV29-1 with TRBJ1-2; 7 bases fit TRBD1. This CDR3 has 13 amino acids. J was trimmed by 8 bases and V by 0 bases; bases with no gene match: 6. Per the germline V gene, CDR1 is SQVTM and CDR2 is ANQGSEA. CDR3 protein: CSVEDRRGQGYTF. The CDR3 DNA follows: TGCAGCGTTGAAGATCGTAGGGGGCAAGGCTACACCTTC. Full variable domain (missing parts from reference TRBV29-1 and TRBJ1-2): SAVISQKPSRDICQRGTSLTIQCQVDSQVTMMFWYRQQPGQSLTLIATANQGSEATYESGFVIDKFPISRPNLTFSTLTVSNMSPEDSSIYLCSVEDRRGQGYTFGSGTRLTVV.

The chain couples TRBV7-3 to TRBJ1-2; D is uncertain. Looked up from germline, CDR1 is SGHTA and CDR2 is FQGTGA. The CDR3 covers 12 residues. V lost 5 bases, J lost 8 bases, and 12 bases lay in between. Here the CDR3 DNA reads TGTGCCAGCAGCCCCCCAACGGGGGGCTACACCTTC. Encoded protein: CASSPPTGGYTF.

CDR3 sequence (DNA): TGTGCCAGCAGCTTTAGACAGGGGGGCGCAGATACGCAGTATTTT. Its protein product is CASSFRQGGADTQYF. The chain uses TRBV5-6 and TRBJ2-3; 9 nucleotides match TRBD1. This CDR3 has 15 amino acids. In germline, CDR1 is SGHDT, CDR2 YYEEEE. V shed 2 bases and J 4 bases; nucleotides not matched to a gene: 5.

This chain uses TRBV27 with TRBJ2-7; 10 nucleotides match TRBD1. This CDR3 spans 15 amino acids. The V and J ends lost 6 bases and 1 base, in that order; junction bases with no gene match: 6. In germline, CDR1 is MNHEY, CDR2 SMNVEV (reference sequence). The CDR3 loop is CASSPTGGISYEQYF. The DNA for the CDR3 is TGTGCCAGCAGCCCGACAGGGGGCATATCCTACGAGCAGTACTTC.

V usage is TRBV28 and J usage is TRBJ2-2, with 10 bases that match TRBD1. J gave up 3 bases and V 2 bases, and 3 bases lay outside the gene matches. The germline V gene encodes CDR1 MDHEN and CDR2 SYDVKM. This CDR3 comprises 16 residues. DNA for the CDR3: TGTGCCAGCAGTTTACTTGGGACAGGGGACACCGGGGAGCTGTTTTTT. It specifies CASSLLGTGDTGELFF.

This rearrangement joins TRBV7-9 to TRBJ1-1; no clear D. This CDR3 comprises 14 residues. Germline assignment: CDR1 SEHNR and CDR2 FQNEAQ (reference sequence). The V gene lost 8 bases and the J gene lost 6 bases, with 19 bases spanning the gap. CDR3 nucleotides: TGTGCCAGCCAGGAGAGGCAAACGAGGGCTGAAGCTTTCTTT. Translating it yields CASQERQTRAEAFF.

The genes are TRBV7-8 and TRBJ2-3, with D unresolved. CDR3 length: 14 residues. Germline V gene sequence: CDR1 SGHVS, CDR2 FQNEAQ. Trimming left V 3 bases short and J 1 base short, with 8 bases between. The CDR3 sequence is CASSFAGGTDTQYF. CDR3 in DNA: TGTGCCAGCAGCTTCGCAGGAGGCACAGATACGCAGTATTTT.

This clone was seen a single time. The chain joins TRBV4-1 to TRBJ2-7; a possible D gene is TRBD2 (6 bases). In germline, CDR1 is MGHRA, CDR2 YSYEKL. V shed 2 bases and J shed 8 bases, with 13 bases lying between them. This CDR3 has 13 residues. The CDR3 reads CASSQLQEGKQYF. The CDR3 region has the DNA TGCGCCAGCAGCCAACTCCAGGAGGGTAAGCAGTACTTC.

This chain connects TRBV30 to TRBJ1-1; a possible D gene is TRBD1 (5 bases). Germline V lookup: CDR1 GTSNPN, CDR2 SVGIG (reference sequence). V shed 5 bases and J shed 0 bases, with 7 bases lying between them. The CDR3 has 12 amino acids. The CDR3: CAWDSLNTEAFF. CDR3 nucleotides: TGTGCCTGGGACAGCCTGAACACTGAAGCTTTCTTT.

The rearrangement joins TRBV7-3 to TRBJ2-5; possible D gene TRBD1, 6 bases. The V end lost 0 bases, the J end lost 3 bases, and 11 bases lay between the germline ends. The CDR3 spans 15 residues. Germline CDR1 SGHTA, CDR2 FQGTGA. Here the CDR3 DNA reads TGTGCCAGCAGCTTAACGGGGGCAGGCGAAGAGACCCAGTACTTC. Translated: CASSLTGAGEETQYF.

This chain's CDR3 is CASSLSQRGGTYNEQFF. CDR3 DNA: TGTGCCAGCAGTTTATCGCAGCGGGGGGGCACCTACAATGAGCAGTTCTTC. The chain couples TRBV27 to TRBJ2-1; 10 bases fit TRBD2. Germline V gene data show CDR1 as MNHEY and CDR2 as SMNVEV (reference sequence). The CDR3 has 17 amino acids. Germline trimming cut 0 bases from V and 2 bases from J; bases unmatched to any gene: 4.

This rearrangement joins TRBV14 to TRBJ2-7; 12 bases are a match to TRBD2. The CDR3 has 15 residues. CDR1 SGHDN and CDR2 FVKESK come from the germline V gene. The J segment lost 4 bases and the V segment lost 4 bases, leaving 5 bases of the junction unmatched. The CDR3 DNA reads TGTGCCAGCAGCCCCGGGACTAGCGGGCATTACGAGCAGTACTTC. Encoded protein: CASSPGTSGHYEQYF.

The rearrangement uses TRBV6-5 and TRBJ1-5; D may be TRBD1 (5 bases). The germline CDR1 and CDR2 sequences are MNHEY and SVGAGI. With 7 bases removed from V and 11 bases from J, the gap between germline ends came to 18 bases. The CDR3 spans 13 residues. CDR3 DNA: TGTGCCAGCACCAGACTCGCGGGGGGGGCCCAGCATTTT. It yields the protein CASTRLAGGAQHF.

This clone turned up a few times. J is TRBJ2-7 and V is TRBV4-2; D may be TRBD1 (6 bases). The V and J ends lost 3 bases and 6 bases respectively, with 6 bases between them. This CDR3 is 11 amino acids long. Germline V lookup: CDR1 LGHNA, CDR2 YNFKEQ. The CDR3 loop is CASSQTGEQYF. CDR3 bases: TGTGCCAGCAGCCAGACAGGCGAGCAGTACTTC.